This TCR beta chain was recovered during a study of control samples from healthy donors and cancer patients. Method: immunoSEQ multiplex PCR; TCRdb's copy keeps in-frame clones and lacks some. Here the sample spans tens of thousands of clones, around 89% being singletons. Trimming cost V 2 bases and J 11 bases, with 15 bases left between them. Germline CDR1 GTSNPN, CDR2 SVGIG (reference sequence). This CDR3 is 13 amino acids long. This chain connects TRBV30 to TRBJ1-4, with TRBD1 as a possible D gene (5 bases). The specimen was blood. The origin of this receptor is a woman aged 70 to 79 in good health. CDR3 in DNA: TGTGCCTGGAGTTCCCCGGGGGTCGGTAAACTGTTTTTT. Translating it yields CAWSSPGVGKLFF.